The clone carrying this T cell receptor (beta chain) came up once. The data were taken from a study of blood T cell repertoires in COVID-19. About the research overall: There were acute and convalescent COVID-19 samples, and they came from the United States, Italy and Spain. PBMCs, B-cell-depleted T cells, or T cells provided the cDNA or gDNA that made up the material.

In the original analysis: For nucleated cells, counts were estimated from reference gene primer amplification. Assay: immunoSEQ multiplex PCR; the TCRdb copy retains only in-frame clones and omits some. That table gives V, J and clone size, and the DNA gave D and trimming. Of 250,000 to 400,000 clones in the sample, about nine tenths were seen once. Trimming left V 3 bases short and J 2 bases short, with 8 bases between. Germline V gene sequence: CDR1 SGHTA, CDR2 FQGTGA. The CDR3 has 14 residues. This TCR was sampled from a woman under 40 with COVID-19, enrolled during active disease. Input material: peripheral blood. This rearrangement joins TRBV7-3 to TRBJ2-1, with D perhaps matching TRBD1 (5 bases). CDR3: CASSFDRAYNEQFF. The CDR3 DNA follows: TGTGCCAGCAGCTTTGACAGAGCCTACAATGAGCAGTTCTTC. The whole variable domain, remainder taken from reference TRBV7-3 and TRBJ2-1, is GAGVSQTPSNKVTEKGKYVELRCDPISGHTALYWYRQSLGQGPEFLIYFQGTGAADDSGLPNDRFFAVRPEGSVSTLKIQRTERGDSAVYLCASSFDRAYNEQFFGPGTRLTVL.